The 19 T cell receptor beta chains below were found in one sample sequenced in a study of T cells in Graves' hyperthyroidism and ophthalmopathy (dated by TCRdb to between 2019 and 2020). Receptor libraries were prepared by multiplex PCR. TCRdb lists the instrument as Illumina HiSeq 2000. Amplification of TCR beta CDR3 regions was carried out from RNA transcripts. For the first round of RT-PCR on the TCR CDR3, the HTBI primer set was used together with the Qiagen OneStep RT-PCR kit. Using fastp at Q25 and MiXCR, TCRdb reprocessed the public reads and kept productive beta chains. Entries that share a CDR3 protein sequence are merged under the most common genes and DNA. This sample lists roughly 500,000 distinct CDR3 sequences; approximately 25% were detected once. The ten largest clones add up to about 11% of the sample. The sample was blood. These receptors were collected from a woman in her twenties or thirties with Graves' ophthalmopathy.

This clonotype has at least ten counts. V gene TRBV10-1 combines with J gene TRBJ1-1, with 10 bases that match TRBD1. CDR1 and CDR2 (germline): WNHNN, SYGVQD (reference sequence). Trimming cost V 6 bases and J 1 base; bases outside gene matches: 8. This CDR3 has 16 amino acids. CDR3: CASRKGQGTRNTEAFF. For the CDR3, the DNA is TGCGCCAGCAGGAAGGGACAGGGGACGAGGAACACTGAAGCTTTCTTT.

This clonotype was seen ten or more times. The CDR3 DNA is TGTGCCAGCAGTCCGACTAGCGGGGGAGGCTACGAGCAGTACTTC. Its protein product is CASSPTSGGGYEQYF. The V call is TRBV6-1, the J call TRBJ2-7; TRBD2 matches at 12 bases. Germline V gene lookup returns CDR1 MNHNS and CDR2 SASEGT. V dropped 5 bases and J dropped 3; count of bases not matched to a gene: 5. The CDR3 is 15 amino acids.

This clonotype was observed at least ten times. This chain uses TRBV2 with TRBJ1-5; D is perhaps TRBD1 (5 bases). From germline, CDR1 is SNHLY and CDR2 FYNNEI. V was pared by 4 bases and J by 7 bases, with 17 bases between. The CDR3 length is 15 residues. The CDR3: CASSAGWGGSQPQHF. CDR3 coding DNA: TGTGCCAGCAGTGCCGGGTGGGGCGGAAGCCAGCCCCAGCATTTT.

The rearrangement joins TRBV6-1 to TRBJ1-6; no reliable D call. This CDR3 is 12 amino acids long. Trimming removed 5 bases at V and 8 bases at J, with 7 bases between. Germline V gene data show CDR1 as MNHNS and CDR2 as SASEGT. CDR3 DNA: TGTGCCAGCAGTCCACCGGATTCACCCCTCCACTTT. The encoded protein is CASSPPDSPLHF.

This clonotype was seen at least ten times. The chain combines TRBV2 with TRBJ1-5; the match to TRBD1 covers 8 bases. CDR1 is SNHLY and CDR2 is FYNNEI in the germline V gene. This CDR3 is built from 15 residues. Trimming took 8 bases from V and 3 from J; bases not matched to a gene: 9. CDR3 sequence: CASLPGTGANQPQHF. The CDR3 DNA follows: TGTGCCAGCCTCCCCGGGACAGGCGCCAATCAGCCCCAGCATTTT.

The table lists this clonotype with many counts. At one boundary the junction diverges from the germline segment, which might be a read error. The chain is built from TRBV6-8 and TRBJ2-7; no reliable D call. CDR1 and CDR2 from the germline V gene are MNHGY and SAAAGT. The CDR3 runs to 13 residues. This chain's CDR3 is CASKGSKAYEQYF. The DNA for the CDR3 is TGTGCCAGCAAGGGTTCTAAAGCCTACGAACAGTACTTC.

At least ten counts were recorded for this clonotype. V and J are TRBV9 and TRBJ1-2, with D possibly TRBD1 on 5 matching bases. This CDR3 has 13 residues. The V and J ends lost 2 bases and 5 bases respectively, with 10 bases between them. Germline V CDR1 and CDR2: SGDLS, YYNGEE. The CDR3 spells CASSVTGFYGYTF. The DNA of the CDR3 is TGTGCCAGCAGCGTCACAGGTTTTTATGGCTACACCTTC.

V usage is TRBV20-1 and J usage is TRBJ1-5; D gene unclear. Germline V gene data show CDR1 as DFQATT and CDR2 as SNEGSKA (reference sequence). V was pared by 3 bases and J by 4 bases, with 16 bases between. The CDR3 runs to 15 residues. CDR3 sequence reads: CSASPLDIKNQPQHF. Written as DNA, the CDR3 is TGCAGTGCTAGTCCCCTTGACATAAAAAATCAGCCCCAGCATTTT.

The chain is built from TRBV6-2 or TRBV6-3 and TRBJ2-5; D call uncertain. Looked up from germline, CDR1 is MNHEY and CDR2 is SVGEGT. The CDR3 is 15 amino acids. V lost 8 bases and J 3 bases, leaving 19 bases between the germline ends. The CDR3 region has the DNA TGTGCCAGCCGCGCAGGACGACGTAGGGAAGAGACCCAGTACTTC. The encoded protein is CASRAGRRREETQYF.

This clonotype was counted ten times or more. V usage is TRBV2 and J usage is TRBJ2-2; perhaps TRBD1 as D (6 bases). The CDR3 runs 14 residues. Germline V gives CDR1 SNHLY, CDR2 FYNNEI. V dropped 7 bases and J dropped 4 bases, with 13 bases sitting between them. In DNA form, the CDR3 reads TGTGCCAGCACCCGGACAGCTCTCACCGGGGAGCTGTTTTTT. It translates to CASTRTALTGELFF.

Many counts were recorded for this clonotype. The chain is built from TRBV10-1 and TRBJ2-7; 8 bases fit TRBD2. Per germline, CDR1 WNHNN and CDR2 SYGVQD (reference sequence). V shed 3 bases, J shed 2 bases, and the junction held 6 bases outside the gene matches. The CDR3 spans 15 residues. This CDR3 is CASSDGLAGPYEQYF. The CDR3 DNA reads TGCGCCAGCAGTGACGGCCTAGCGGGCCCCTACGAGCAGTACTTC.

This clonotype has a handful of counts. This chain joins TRBV6-5 and TRBJ2-7; D might be TRBD1 (5 bases). V dropped 0 bases and J dropped 3 bases, with 9 bases sitting between them. The CDR3 is 14 amino acids. Germline values: CDR1 MNHEY, CDR2 SVGAGI. CDR3 loop: CASSYSPGNYEQYF. The DNA of the CDR3 is TGTGCCAGCAGTTACTCTCCAGGGAACTACGAGCAGTACTTC.

This clonotype was seen ten or more times. The V and J genes are TRBV5-1 and TRBJ2-2; no firm D call. V lost 0 bases and J 7 bases, leaving 4 bases between the germline ends. Germline CDR1 and CDR2: SGHRS and YFSETQ. The CDR3 loop spans 12 amino acids. The CDR3 reads CASSLGNGELFF. The CDR3 DNA is TGCGCCAGCAGCTTGGGTAACGGGGAGCTGTTTTTT.

The gene calls are TRBV28 and TRBJ2-3, with unresolved D. V was clipped by 5 bases and J by 0 bases, with 15 bases between them. This CDR3 contains 16 residues. Germline V CDR1 and CDR2: MDHEN, SYDVKM. CDR3 sequence reads: CASSKSGRSSTDTQYF. The CDR3, as DNA: TGTGCCAGCAGTAAGTCCGGACGGTCGAGCACAGATACGCAGTATTTT.

This clonotype was counted a few times. The chain combines TRBV6-5 with TRBJ2-7; unclear D gene. Trimming stripped 0 bases from V and 2 bases from J, with 11 bases between. The CDR3 totals 15 residues. From germline, CDR1 is MNHEY and CDR2 SVGAGI. The CDR3 coding sequence is TGTGCCAGCAGTTACTCTGTAGGGTTCACCTACGAGCAGTACTTC. Residues: CASSYSVGFTYEQYF.

This clonotype was counted ten times or more. J is TRBJ1-1 and V is TRBV29-1, with 9 bases identical to TRBD1. CDR1 and CDR2 (germline): SQVTM, ANQGSEA. The CDR3 is 13 amino acids. The ends lost 4 bases at V and 4 bases at J; junction bases unmatched: 4. The DNA of the CDR3 is TGCAGCGTTGTCGACAGGGGGGCCACTGAAGCTTTCTTT. This gives the protein CSVVDRGATEAFF.

This clonotype has at least ten counts. This rearrangement joins TRBV11-3 to TRBJ2-5; D is uncertain. Trimming removed 1 base at V and 2 bases at J, with 11 bases between. CDR3 length equals 15 residues. Germline assignment: CDR1 SGHNT and CDR2 YENEEA. CDR3 DNA sequence: TGTGCCAGCAGCTTAGGGAACACTGATCAAGAGACCCAGTACTTC. Protein: CASSLGNTDQETQYF.

This clonotype was observed at least ten times. The rearrangement links TRBV29-1 to TRBJ1-1, with 8 bases lining up with TRBD1. This CDR3 is 14 amino acids long. CDR1 and CDR2 from the germline V gene are SQVTM and ANQGSEA. V lost 2 bases to trimming and J lost 4 bases; unmatched junction nucleotides: 6. CDR3 coding DNA: TGCAGCGTTGAATTGAACAGGGGGGGCACTGAAGCTTTCTTT. Translation gives CSVELNRGGTEAFF.

V gene TRBV5-5 combines with J gene TRBJ1-1; TRBD1 matches 7 bases. The CDR3 contains 14 residues. CDR1 is SGHKS, CDR2 YYEKEE, per germline (reference sequence). V lost 4 bases, J lost 3 bases, and 6 bases stayed unmatched. CDR3 nucleotide sequence: TGTGCCAGCAGCGATATAGGGACAGACACTGAAGCTTTCTTT. It specifies CASSDIGTDTEAFF.